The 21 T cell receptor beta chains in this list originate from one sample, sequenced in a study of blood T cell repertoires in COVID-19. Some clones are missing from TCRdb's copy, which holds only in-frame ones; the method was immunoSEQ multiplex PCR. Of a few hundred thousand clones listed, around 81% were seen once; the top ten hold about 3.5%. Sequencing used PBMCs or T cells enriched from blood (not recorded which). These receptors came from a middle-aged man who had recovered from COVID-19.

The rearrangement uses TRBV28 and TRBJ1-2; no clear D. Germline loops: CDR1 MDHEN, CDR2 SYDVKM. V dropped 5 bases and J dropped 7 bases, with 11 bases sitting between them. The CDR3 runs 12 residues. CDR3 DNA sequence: TGTGCCAGCAGTCCCCGCGGATCTGGCTACACCTTC. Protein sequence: CASSPRGSGYTF.

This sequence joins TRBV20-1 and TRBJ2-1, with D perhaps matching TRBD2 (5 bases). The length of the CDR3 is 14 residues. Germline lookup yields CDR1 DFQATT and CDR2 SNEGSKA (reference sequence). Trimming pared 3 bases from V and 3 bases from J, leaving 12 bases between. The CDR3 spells CSASRGSSYNEQFF. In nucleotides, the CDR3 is TGCAGTGCTAGTCGTGGGAGTAGCTACAATGAGCAGTTCTTC.

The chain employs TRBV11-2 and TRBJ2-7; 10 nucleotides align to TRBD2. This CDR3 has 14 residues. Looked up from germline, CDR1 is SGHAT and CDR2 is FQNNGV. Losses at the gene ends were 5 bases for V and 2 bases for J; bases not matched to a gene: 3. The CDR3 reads CASSIAGGPYEQYF. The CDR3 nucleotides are TGTGCCAGCAGCATAGCGGGAGGCCCCTACGAGCAGTACTTC.

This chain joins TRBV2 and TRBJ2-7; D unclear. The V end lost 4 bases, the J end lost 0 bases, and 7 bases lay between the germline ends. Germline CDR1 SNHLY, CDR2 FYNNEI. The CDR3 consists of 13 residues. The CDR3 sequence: CASSALPSYEQYF. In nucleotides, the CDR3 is TGTGCCAGCAGTGCCCTCCCCTCCTACGAGCAGTACTTC.

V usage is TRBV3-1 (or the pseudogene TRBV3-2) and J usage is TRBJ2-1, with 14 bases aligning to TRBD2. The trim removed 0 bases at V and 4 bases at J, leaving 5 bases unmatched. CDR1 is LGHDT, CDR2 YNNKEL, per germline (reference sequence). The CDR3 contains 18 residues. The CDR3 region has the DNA TGTGCCAGCAGCCAAGATCGGACTAGCGGGGGGAGATACAATGAGCAGTTCTTC. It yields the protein CASSQDRTSGGRYNEQFF.

CDR3 residues: CASRHSGRAETQYF. The CDR3 DNA reads as TGTGCCAGCAGGCATAGCGGGAGGGCAGAGACCCAGTACTTC. The chain links TRBV5-6 to TRBJ2-5, with 11 bases that match TRBD2. V lost 5 bases, J lost 4 bases, and 4 bases stayed unmatched. Germline CDR1 and CDR2: SGHDT and YYEEEE. The CDR3 is 14 amino acids. Filled out from reference TRBV5-6 and TRBJ2-5, the complete variable domain reads DAGVTQSPTHLIKTRGQQVTLRCSPKSGHDTVSWYQQALGQGPQFIFQYYEEEERQRGNFPDRFSGHQFPNYSSELNVNALLLGDSALYLCASRHSGRAETQYFGPGTRLLVL.

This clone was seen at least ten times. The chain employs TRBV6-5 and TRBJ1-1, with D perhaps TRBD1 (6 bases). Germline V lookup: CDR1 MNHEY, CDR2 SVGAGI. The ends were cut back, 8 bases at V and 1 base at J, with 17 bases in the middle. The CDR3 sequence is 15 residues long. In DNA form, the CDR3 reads TGTGCCAGCTTTTCGAAGGGACATCCGAACACTGAAGCTTTCTTT. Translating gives CASFSKGHPNTEAFF.

CDR3 sequence reads: CATSRDGGINYGYTF. In DNA form, the CDR3 reads TGTGCCACCAGCAGAGACGGGGGGATTAACTATGGCTACACCTTC. This rearrangement joins TRBV15 to TRBJ1-2, with D perhaps TRBD1 (5 bases). This CDR3 has 15 amino acids. In germline, CDR1 is LNHNV, CDR2 YYDKDF (reference sequence). The ends were cut back, 0 bases at V and 1 base at J, with 9 bases in the middle. Supplemented by reference TRBV15 and TRBJ1-2, the full variable domain reads DAMVIQNPRYQVTQFGKPVTLSCSQTLNHNVMYWYQQKSSQAPKLLFHYYDKDFNNEADTPDNFQSRRPNTSFCFLDIRSPGLGDTAMYLCATSRDGGINYGYTFGSGTRLTVV.

In DNA, the CDR3 is TGTGCCAGCAGCTTCGGGCTAGCGGGATCCTCCTACAATGAGCAGTTCTTC. It encodes CASSFGLAGSSYNEQFF. The rearrangement uses TRBV5-5 and TRBJ2-1; 9 bases line up with TRBD2. Germline V gene lookup returns CDR1 SGHKS and CDR2 YYEKEE (reference sequence). After removal of 2 bases from V and 0 bases from J, the junction contained 6 bases not matched to a gene. The CDR3 has 17 amino acids.

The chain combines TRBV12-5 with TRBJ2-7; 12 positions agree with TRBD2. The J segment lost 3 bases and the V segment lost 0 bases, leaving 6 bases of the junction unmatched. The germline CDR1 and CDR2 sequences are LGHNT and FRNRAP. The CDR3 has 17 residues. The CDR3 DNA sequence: TGTGCTAGTGGTTTGGTCTCGACTAGCGGGAGTATCTACGAGCAGTACTTC. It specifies CASGLVSTSGSIYEQYF.

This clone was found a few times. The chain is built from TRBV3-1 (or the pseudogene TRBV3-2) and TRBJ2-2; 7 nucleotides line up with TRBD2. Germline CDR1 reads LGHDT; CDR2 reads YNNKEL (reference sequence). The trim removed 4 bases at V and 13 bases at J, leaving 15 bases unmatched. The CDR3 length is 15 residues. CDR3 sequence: CASSLDLGGTVGLFF. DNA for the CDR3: TGTGCCAGCAGCCTCGACCTGGGGGGGACCGTGGGGCTGTTTTTT.

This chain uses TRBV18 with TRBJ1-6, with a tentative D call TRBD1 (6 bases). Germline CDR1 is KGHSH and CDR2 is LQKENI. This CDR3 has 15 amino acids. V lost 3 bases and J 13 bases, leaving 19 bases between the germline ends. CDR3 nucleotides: TGTGCCAGCTCACCCCGGGACAAACAGCCAGCGCCCCTCCACTTT. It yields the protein CASSPRDKQPAPLHF.

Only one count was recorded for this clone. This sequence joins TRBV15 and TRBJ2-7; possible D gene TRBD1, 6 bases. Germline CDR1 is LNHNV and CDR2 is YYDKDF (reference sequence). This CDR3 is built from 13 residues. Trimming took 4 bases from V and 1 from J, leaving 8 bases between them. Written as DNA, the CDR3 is TGTGCCACCAGCAACAGGGATTCCTACGAGCAGTACTTC. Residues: CATSNRDSYEQYF.

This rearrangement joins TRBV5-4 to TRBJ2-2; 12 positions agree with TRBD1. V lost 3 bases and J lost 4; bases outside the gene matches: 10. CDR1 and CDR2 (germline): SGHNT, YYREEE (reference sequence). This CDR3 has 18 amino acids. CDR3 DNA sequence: TGTGCCAGCAGCTCACCGGGACAGGGGGCGCCGGGCACCGGGGAGCTGTTTTTT. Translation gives CASSSPGQGAPGTGELFF.

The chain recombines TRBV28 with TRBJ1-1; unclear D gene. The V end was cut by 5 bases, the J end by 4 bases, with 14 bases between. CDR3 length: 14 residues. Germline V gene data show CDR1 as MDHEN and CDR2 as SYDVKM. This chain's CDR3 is CASSPRPGGTEAFF. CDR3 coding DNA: TGTGCCAGCAGTCCCCGACCCGGAGGCACTGAAGCTTTCTTT.

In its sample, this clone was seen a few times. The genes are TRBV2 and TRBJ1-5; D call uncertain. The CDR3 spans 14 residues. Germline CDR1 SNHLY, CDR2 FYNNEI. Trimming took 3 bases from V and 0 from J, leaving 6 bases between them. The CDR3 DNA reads TGTGCCAGCAGTGAGTCCCTTAGCAATCAGCCCCAGCATTTT. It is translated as CASSESLSNQPQHF.

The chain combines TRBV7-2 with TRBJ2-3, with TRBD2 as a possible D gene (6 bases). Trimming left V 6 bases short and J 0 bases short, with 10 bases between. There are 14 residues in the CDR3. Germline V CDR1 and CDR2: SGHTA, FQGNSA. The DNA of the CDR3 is TGTGCCAGCAGTGGGCTAGCGAGCACAGATACGCAGTATTTT. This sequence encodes CASSGLASTDTQYF.

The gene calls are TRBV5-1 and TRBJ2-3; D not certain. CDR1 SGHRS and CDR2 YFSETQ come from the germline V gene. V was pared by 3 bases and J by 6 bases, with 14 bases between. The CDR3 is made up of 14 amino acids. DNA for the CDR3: TGCGCCAGCAGCTCGTCGCGACTCGGCGATACGCAGTATTTT. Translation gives CASSSSRLGDTQYF.

This chain's CDR3 is CASSRDRQMNTGELFF. CDR3 in DNA: TGTGCCAGCAGCCGGGACAGACAAATGAACACCGGGGAGCTGTTTTTT. The chain combines TRBV5-4 with TRBJ2-2; 7 nucleotides match TRBD1. With V trimmed by 4 bases and J by 1 base, 7 bases remained unmatched. Germline V gene sequence: CDR1 SGHNT, CDR2 YYREEE (reference sequence). CDR3 length: 16 residues.

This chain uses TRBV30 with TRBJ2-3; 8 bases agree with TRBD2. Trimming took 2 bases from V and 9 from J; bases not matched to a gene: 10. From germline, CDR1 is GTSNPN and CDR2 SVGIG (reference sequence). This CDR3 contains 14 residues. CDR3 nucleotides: TGTGCCTGGAGTTTAACGAGTCGGACTAGCACGCAGTATTTT. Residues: CAWSLTSRTSTQYF.

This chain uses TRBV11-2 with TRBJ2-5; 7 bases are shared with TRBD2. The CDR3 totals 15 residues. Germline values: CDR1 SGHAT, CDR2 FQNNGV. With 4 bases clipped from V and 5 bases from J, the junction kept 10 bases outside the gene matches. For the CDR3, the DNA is TGTGCCAGCAGCTCCGGGGGGAGGGTTACGGAGACCCAGTACTTC. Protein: CASSSGGRVTETQYF.